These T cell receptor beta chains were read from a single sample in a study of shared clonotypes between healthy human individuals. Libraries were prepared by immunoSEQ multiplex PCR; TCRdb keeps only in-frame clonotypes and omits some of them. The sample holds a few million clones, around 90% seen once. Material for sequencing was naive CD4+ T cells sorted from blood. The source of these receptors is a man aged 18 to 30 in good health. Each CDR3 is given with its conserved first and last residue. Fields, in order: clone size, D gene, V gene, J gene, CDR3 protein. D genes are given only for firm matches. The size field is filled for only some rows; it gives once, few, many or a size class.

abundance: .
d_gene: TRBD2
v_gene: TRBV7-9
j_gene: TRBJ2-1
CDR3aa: CASSLELASEQFF

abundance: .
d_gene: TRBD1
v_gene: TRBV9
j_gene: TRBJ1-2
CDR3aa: CASSVWDRVNYGYTF

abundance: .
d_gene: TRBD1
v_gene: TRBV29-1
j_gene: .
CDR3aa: CSVRGQGFYEQYF

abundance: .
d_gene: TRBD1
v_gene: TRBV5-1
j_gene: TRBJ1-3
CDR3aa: CASSRNSGTGSGNTIYF

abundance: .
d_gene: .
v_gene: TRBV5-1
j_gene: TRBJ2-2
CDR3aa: CASSLGQGSGGELFF

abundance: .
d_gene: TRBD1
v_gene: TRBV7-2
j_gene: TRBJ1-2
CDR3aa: CASSAVQGVNGYTF

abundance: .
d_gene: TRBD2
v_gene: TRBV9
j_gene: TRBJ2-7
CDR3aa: CASSVSSGSDEQYF

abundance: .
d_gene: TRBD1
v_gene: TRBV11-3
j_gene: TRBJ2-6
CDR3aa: CASSPGGQGAGANVLTF

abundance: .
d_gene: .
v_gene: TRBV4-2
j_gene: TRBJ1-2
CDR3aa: CADLGGRDYGYTF

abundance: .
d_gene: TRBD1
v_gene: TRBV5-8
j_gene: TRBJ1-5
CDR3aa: CASRSTGARPQHF

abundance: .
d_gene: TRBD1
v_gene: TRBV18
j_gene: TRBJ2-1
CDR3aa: CASSPLQTGPIYNEQFF

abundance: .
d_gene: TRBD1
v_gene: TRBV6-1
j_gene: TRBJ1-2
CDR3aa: CASSGTGQANYGYTF

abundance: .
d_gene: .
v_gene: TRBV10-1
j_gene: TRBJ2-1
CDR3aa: CASSEWVGPDNEQFF

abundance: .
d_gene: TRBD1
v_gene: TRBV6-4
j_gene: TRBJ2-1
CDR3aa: CASKEQGARGEQFF

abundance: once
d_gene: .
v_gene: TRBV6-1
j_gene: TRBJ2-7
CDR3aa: CASRAAGKYEQYF

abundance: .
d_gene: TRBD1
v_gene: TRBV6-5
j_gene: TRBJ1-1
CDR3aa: CASSYSPGQVNTEAFF

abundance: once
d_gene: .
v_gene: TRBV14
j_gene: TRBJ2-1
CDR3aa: CASSQDRGQLGRNEQFF

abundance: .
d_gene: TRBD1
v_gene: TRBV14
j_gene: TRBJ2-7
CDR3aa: CASSAGTGGAGQYF

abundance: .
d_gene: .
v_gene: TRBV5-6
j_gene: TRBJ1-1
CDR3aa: CASSLQGNTEAFF

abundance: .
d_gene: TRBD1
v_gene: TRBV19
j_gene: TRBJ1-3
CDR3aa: CASSGGQAGNTIYF

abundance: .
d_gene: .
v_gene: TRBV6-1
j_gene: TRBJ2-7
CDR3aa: CASSEVPKAEQYF

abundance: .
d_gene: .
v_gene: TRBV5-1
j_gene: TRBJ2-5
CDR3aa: CASSPPGLAETQYF

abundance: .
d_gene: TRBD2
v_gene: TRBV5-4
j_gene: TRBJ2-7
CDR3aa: CASSLGGLAGSYEQYF

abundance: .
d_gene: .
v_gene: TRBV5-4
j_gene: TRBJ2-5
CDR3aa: CASSLGLQETQYF

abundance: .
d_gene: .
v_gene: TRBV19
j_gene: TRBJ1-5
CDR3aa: CASSMGEDSNQPQHF

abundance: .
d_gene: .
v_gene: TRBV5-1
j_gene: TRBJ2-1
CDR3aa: CASKPRSSYNEQFF

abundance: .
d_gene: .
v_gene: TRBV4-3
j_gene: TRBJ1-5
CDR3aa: CASSPPQPQHF

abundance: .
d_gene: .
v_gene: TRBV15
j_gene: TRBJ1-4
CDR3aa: CATSRLNEKLFF

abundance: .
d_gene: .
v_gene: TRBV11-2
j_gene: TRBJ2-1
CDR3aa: CASSPGGRYEQFF

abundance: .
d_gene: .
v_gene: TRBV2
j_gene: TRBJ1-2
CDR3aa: CASSVEDNYGYTF

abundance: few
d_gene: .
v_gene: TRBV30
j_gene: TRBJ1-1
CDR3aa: CAWGQLNTEAFF

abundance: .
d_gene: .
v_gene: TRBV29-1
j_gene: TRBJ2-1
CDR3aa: CSALRQGPYNEQFF

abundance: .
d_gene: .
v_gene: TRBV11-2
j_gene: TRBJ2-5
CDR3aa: CASSLVDLAGETQYF

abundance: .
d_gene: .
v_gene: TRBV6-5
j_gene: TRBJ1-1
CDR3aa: CASSKQGKAFF

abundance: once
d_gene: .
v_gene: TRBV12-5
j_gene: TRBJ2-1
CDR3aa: CASAPGHFNEQFF

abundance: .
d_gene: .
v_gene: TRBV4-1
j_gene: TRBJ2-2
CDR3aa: CASSQVVAVNTGELFF

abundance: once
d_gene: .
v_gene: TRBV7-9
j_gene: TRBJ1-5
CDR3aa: CASSFRANQPQHF

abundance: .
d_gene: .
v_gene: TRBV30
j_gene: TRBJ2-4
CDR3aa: CAWSVGVGNIQYF

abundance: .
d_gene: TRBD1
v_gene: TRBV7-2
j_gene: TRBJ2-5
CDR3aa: CASSLRLGQAQETQYF

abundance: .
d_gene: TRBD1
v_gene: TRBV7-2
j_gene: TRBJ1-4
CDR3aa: CASSYKTGVKLFF

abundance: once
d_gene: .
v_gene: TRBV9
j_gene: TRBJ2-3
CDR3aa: CASSVDRLDTQYF

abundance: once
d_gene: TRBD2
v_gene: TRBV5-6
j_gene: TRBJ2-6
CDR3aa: CASSLLSGSVSGANVLTF

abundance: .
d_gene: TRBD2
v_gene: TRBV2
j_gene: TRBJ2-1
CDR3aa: CASTRGGPMVF

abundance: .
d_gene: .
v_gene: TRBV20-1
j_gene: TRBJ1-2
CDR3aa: CSALATYGYTF

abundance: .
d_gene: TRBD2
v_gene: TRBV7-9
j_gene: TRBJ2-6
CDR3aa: CASSPSGGSGANVLTF

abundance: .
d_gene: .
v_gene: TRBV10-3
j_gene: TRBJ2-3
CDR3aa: CAISEPLGGGGTDTQYF

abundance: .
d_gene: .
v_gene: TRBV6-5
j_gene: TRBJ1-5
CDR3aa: CASRDTYGGTQPQHF

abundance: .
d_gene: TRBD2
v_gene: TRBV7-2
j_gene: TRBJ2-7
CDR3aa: CASSFFTSGLVGYEQYF

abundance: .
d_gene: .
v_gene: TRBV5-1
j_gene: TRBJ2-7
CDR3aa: CASSLSGGLYEQYF

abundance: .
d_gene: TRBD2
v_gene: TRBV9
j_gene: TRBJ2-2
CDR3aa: CASSVEHSPGGSELFF

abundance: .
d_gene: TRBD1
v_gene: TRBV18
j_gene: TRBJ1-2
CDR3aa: CASSPPGTEMYGYTF

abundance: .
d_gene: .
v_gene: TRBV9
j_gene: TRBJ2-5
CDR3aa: CASSPREETQYF

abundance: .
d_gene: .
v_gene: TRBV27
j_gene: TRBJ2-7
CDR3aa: CASSFSGKQYF

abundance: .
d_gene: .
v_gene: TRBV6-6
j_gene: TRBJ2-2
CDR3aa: CASSYGRASTGELFF

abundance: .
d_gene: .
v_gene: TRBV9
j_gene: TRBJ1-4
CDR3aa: CASSGRGWNEKLFF

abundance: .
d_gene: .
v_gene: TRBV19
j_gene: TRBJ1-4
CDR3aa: CASSIRSFEKLFF

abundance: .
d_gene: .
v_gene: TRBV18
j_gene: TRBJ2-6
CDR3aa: CASSPPGGAGANVLTF

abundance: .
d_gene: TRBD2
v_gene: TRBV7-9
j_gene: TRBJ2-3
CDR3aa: CASSSRAGTSTDTQYF